Below are 16 T cell receptor beta chains sequenced from a single sample in a study of vaccination effects on CD4 cells after COVID-19. The assay was immunoSEQ multiplex PCR, and TCRdb's table has in-frame clones only and misses some. Here the sample spans 50,000 or so clones, more than 65% being singletons. Following culture for around 9 days, CD4+ T cells were isolated. No cognate antigen is known for these TCRs. Here the sequenced sample was CD4+ T cells from PBMCs cultured without peptide, taken before COVID-19 vaccination. The origin of the receptors is a human donor who received a COVID-19 vaccine.

The gene calls are TRBV5-1 and TRBJ1-4; 9 bases fit TRBD1. The germline V gene has CDR1 SGHRS and CDR2 YFSETQ. The CDR3 totals 14 residues. V dropped 4 bases and J dropped 8; count of bases not matched to a gene: 6. The CDR3 loop reads CASSLYGTGEKLFF. For the CDR3, the DNA is TGCGCCAGCAGCCTGTACGGGACAGGGGAAAAACTGTTTTTT.

The chain has TRBV7-9 and TRBJ2-7, with 10 bases lining up with TRBD1. Germline-derived CDR1 and CDR2 are SEHNR and FQNEAQ (reference sequence). The CDR3 contains 15 residues. Trimming took 5 bases from V and 1 from J; bases not matched to a gene: 5. CDR3 in DNA: TGTGCCAGCAGCCGCGGGACAGGGGCTTCCTACGAGCAGTACTTC. Encoded protein: CASSRGTGASYEQYF.

The sample holds a few counts of this clone. J is TRBJ1-2 and V is TRBV7-8, with D uncertain. There are 13 residues in the CDR3. Trimming removed 1 base from V and 0 bases from J, with 3 bases in between. Germline V CDR1 and CDR2: SGHVS, FQNEAQ. CDR3 in amino acids: CASSLGANYGYTF. CDR3 coding DNA: TGTGCCAGCAGCTTAGGAGCTAACTATGGCTACACCTTC.

In its sample, this clone was seen a few times. The gene calls are TRBV24-1 and TRBJ1-4; 9 positions match TRBD1. This CDR3 comprises 13 residues. The germline CDR1 and CDR2 sequences are KGHDR and SFDVKD. Trimming at V came to 7 bases and at J to 7 bases, leaving 3 bases not matched to a gene. The CDR3 nucleotides read TGTGCCACCAGCCGACAGGGGGGTGAAAAACTGTTTTTT. Translated: CATSRQGGEKLFF.

This clone was detected a few times. The rearrangement uses TRBV6-5 and TRBJ1-2, with D perhaps TRBD1 (5 bases). The germline V gene has CDR1 MNHEY and CDR2 SVGAGI. Trimming shortened V by 6 bases and J by 8 bases, and 16 bases separated the two germline ends. The CDR3 length is 13 residues. The chain's CDR3 is CASRITLRDGYTF. CDR3 coding DNA: TGTGCCAGCAGAATCACCCTCAGGGACGGCTACACCTTC.

In regard to this clone: Because the CDR3's place on the DNA is in doubt, the DNA is left out and the CDR3 is given as listed by TCRdb. The rearrangement uses TRBV27 and TRBJ2-5. The germline V gene encodes CDR1 MNHEY and CDR2 SMNVEV (reference sequence). The CDR3 is 13 amino acids long, termini counted. This CDR3 is CASSFRGRETQYF.

The V gene is TRBV5-8, the J gene TRBJ2-7, with a weak D call TRBD2 (6 bases). The germline V gene encodes CDR1 SGHTS and CDR2 YDEGEE. The CDR3 totals 14 residues. The V end lost 1 base, the J end lost 4 bases, and 12 bases lay between the germline ends. CDR3 DNA sequence: TGTGCCAGCAGCTTGCCGGGGGTGGCTTACGAGCAGTACTTC. Its protein product is CASSLPGVAYEQYF.

Only one count was recorded for this clone. The V and J genes are TRBV19 and TRBJ1-1; D ambiguous. The germline gives CDR1 LNHDA, CDR2 SQIVND (reference sequence). This CDR3 spans 14 amino acids. V lost 5 bases and J 0 bases, leaving 10 bases between the germline ends. The CDR3 coding sequence is TGTGCCAGTAGTCGGCGGATTATGAACACTGAAGCTTTCTTT. Encoded protein: CASSRRIMNTEAFF.

This chain uses TRBV5-1 with TRBJ2-3, with 7 bases that match TRBD1. V lost 3 bases to trimming and J lost 0 bases; unmatched junction nucleotides: 4. Germline V CDR1 and CDR2: SGHRS, YFSETQ. The CDR3 spans 15 residues. The CDR3, as DNA: TGCGCCAGCAGCTCTGACAGGGCGAGCACAGATACGCAGTATTTT. Protein product: CASSSDRASTDTQYF.

The rearrangement links TRBV5-8 to TRBJ1-1, with D maybe TRBD1 (6 bases). CDR1 and CDR2 from the germline V gene are SGHTS and YDEGEE. This CDR3 is built from 17 residues. Trimming removed 4 bases at V and 5 bases at J, with 24 bases between. The CDR3 coding sequence is TGTGCCAGCAGCCAACGGACAGCCCGCACCGGGGAGACTGAAGCTTTCTTT. Its translation: CASSQRTARTGETEAFF.

The rearrangement links TRBV18 to TRBJ2-3; perhaps TRBD1 as D (6 bases). CDR1 and CDR2 (germline): KGHSH, LQKENI. The CDR3 has 16 residues. Trimming cost V 2 bases and J 10 bases, with 22 bases left between them. The CDR3 bases are TGTGCCAGCTCACCAAATACAGGGATTCTCACTGAATCGCAGTATTTT. It codes for CASSPNTGILTESQYF.

The rearrangement joins TRBV28 to TRBJ2-1; 11 bases map to TRBD2. CDR3 length: 16 residues. Germline V gene data show CDR1 as MDHEN and CDR2 as SYDVKM. The J segment lost 12 bases and the V segment lost 2 bases, leaving 12 bases of the junction unmatched. The chain's CDR3 is CASSLMGGLAVRGQFF. CDR3 sequence (DNA): TGTGCCAGCAGTTTAATGGGGGGACTAGCGGTCCGCGGGCAGTTCTTC.

This clone was seen more than once but under ten times. This rearrangement joins TRBV28 to TRBJ2-7; 9 bases map to TRBD1. This CDR3 region has 15 residues. In germline, CDR1 is MDHEN, CDR2 SYDVKM. The V gene end was trimmed by 6 bases and the J gene end by 0 bases; junction bases not matched to a gene: 6. CDR3 loop: CASSLSGQGSYEQYF. For the CDR3, the DNA is TGTGCCAGCAGCCTCTCGGGACAGGGCTCCTACGAGCAGTACTTC.

This chain links TRBV5-1 with TRBJ1-2, with 10 bases lining up with TRBD1. Germline V gene lookup returns CDR1 SGHRS and CDR2 YFSETQ. The CDR3 has 15 residues. J lost 7 bases, V lost 0 bases, and 6 bases had no gene match. In nucleotides, the CDR3 is TGCGCCAGCAGCTTGGCCAGACAGGGGGCAGGTGGCTACACCTTC. Protein sequence: CASSLARQGAGGYTF.

This clone was detected many times. The chain has TRBV5-1 and TRBJ1-6; the match to TRBD1 covers 7 bases. The CDR3 sequence is 14 residues long. Looked up from germline, CDR1 is SGHRS and CDR2 is YFSETQ. The V gene end was trimmed by 6 bases and the J gene end by 7 bases; junction bases not matched to a gene: 7. Here the CDR3 reads CASNSGTDNSPLHF. The CDR3 coding sequence is TGCGCCAGCAATTCCGGGACAGACAATTCACCCCTCCACTTT.

The chain carries TRBV18 and TRBJ1-2; 12 positions match TRBD1. The CDR3 is made up of 14 amino acids. CDR1 and CDR2 (germline): KGHSH, LQKENI. Trimming took 3 bases from V and 8 from J; bases not matched to a gene: 4. This CDR3 reads CASSPSGTGGGYTF. CDR3 bases: TGTGCCAGCTCACCGAGTGGGACAGGGGGCGGCTACACCTTC. Filled out from reference TRBV18 and TRBJ1-2, the complete variable domain reads NAGVMQNPRHLVRRRGQEARLRCSPMKGHSHVYWYRQLPEEGLKFMVYLQKENIIDESGMPKERFSAEFPKEGPSILRIQQVVRGDSAAYFCASSPSGTGGGYTFGSGTRLTVV.